This note documents a single T cell receptor beta chain sequence. The antigen it recognizes is unknown. No much larger clone exists at a distance of one base, and base qualities are not known. The sample originates from a study of shared clonotypes between healthy human individuals (dated by TCRdb to the early 2020s). For the study in its entirety: A couple of women and three men aged 18 to 49 years were included in the cohort. To increase sequencing depth and limit assay-specific biases, different laboratories used diverse techniques to prepare libraries and sequence TCR repertoires. Blood TCR repertoires of about 5 healthy adults were deeply sequenced to estimate repertoire size and the extent of clonotype sharing between individuals. Each donor's leukapheresis produced roughly between roughly 0.85 and 10 billion PBMCs. For each donor, CD4 naive and CD4 memory were each given three plates, CD8 naive was given two plates, and CD8 memory was given one plate.

The donors were healthy, HIV-negative adults with no recently reported acute infections or vaccinations. Only Caucasian adults living in Nashville, Tennessee, USA were represented among the donors. Magnetic negative selection was used to enrich CD4+ T cells, after which naive cells were positively selected on CD45RA and the negative fraction became the memory subset. After blood collection by leukapheresis, PBMCs were isolated using Ficoll-Histopaque density gradient centrifugation and then cryopreserved in the vapor phase of liquid nitrogen. Purity and quantity of every magnetically sorted T cell population were checked by analytical flow cytometry. From each sorted fraction, genomic DNA was isolated and quantified by UV absorbance on a Nanodrop 2000c. Using the deep immunoSEQ assay, TCR CDR3 regions were amplified from genomic DNA by multiplex PCR. Extracted genomic DNA from each cell subset was distributed evenly across all wells of several immunoSEQ 96-well plates, and each plate was treated as a replicate. For sorted subsets, roughly 200 ng of genomic DNA, equivalent to 30,000 or so T cell genomes, went into each replicate PCR. The purified libraries were quantified using a Qubit 3.0 fluorometer, sized with a Bioanalyzer 2100, and then quantified again using the KAPA Library Quantification kit. Every immunoSEQ 96-well plate was sequenced on a separate single-read 150-cycle Illumina NextSeq 550 flow cell. From the authors' description of their analysis: Because only junctional sequences without quality scores were contained in the immunoSEQ output, filtering matching that applied to full-length reads could not be performed. Sequences were annotated with PyIR, a Python wrapper for IgBLAST v1.9, and V/J genes and CDR3 were assigned using IMGT germline references. Any read was removed if the V/J assignment was weak (E-value above 1e-6), the CDR3 was missing, or the read contained stop codons, out-of-frame junctions, or ambiguous translated residues. V3J clonotypes were defined by identical inferred V gene, J gene, and CDR3 amino acid sequence. To compute the percentage overlap between repertoires, the number of shared unique clonotypes was divided by the size of the smaller repertoire. RTK rarefaction, the Chao1 estimator, and Recon v2.1 estimates of unobserved clonotypes were used to assess repertoire richness. Generation probabilities were computed with OLGA for all TCRbeta clonotypes obtained by the gDNA method from several donors. Not all clones reach the TCRdb copy of this immuneACCESS table, which keeps in-frame sequences only. Checked studies attribute under half of the gap to unresolved V genes and leave the rest unexplained. V and J calls and clone size follow that table, whereas D and trimming were derived from the DNA. This sample lists roughly 680,000 clones; 55% to 80% were detected once. Of the sample, roughly 1.8% falls within the top ten clones.

Overall study outcomes, separate from this receptor: Rarefaction of sorted-subset datasets indicated incomplete sequencing despite the large sequencing depth. Based on pairwise subsampling, the degree of clonotype sharing among donors was expected to be affected by sequencing depth. The genetic and exposure-history diversity represented was limited by the small number of donors. Sampling was restricted to blood, and TCR repertoires in tissues likely differ from the TCR repertoires found in blood. Clonotypes shared by all four sorted-subset donors showed higher generation probabilities than non-shared clonotypes. Naive subsets generally had larger estimated clonotype richness than memory subsets. Sharing across several donors was observed for approximately 5% of naive CD4, 3% to 3.5% of naive CD8, about 2.3% of memory CD4, and roughly 0.4% of memory CD8 clonotypes.

Taken from cysteine to phenylalanine, the CDR3 has 16 residues. Only the CDR3 portion is preserved as DNA: 48 bases, with reading frame beginning at the first base. In the germline V gene (reference sequence), CDR1 corresponds to MNHNY and CDR2 to SVGAGI. V is clipped by 2 bases and J by 5 bases, and the sequence between their germline boundaries is 16 bases long. The sequencing input was memory CD4+ T cells sorted from blood. What this sample's cell subset or site label stands for: CD45RA-negative fraction. The rearranged chain carries TRBV6-6 and TRBJ2-1; TRBD1 could be the D gene, as 5 bases match. The TCR originated in a woman under 40 in good health. The nucleotides are TGTGCCAGCAGTTACCCAGGGCCCCCCAACGACAATGAGCAGTTCTTC. This codes for CASSYPGPPNDNEQFF.